The 9 T cell receptor beta chains below come from one sample, sequenced in a study of cytomegalovirus exposure and HLA in healthy donors. The primer mix had 60 Vbeta and 13 Jbeta primers. The data were produced by immunoSEQ multiplex PCR, yet TCRdb's version contains in-frame clones alone and is incomplete. The data show over 150,000 clones, 70% to 90% seen once. Material for sequencing was PBMCs. These receptor sequences come from a woman aged 40 to 55 in good health and CMV-seropositive.

This chain uses TRBV6-6 with TRBJ1-4; D might be TRBD1 (6 bases). Trimming took 6 bases from V and 2 from J, leaving 16 bases between them. CDR3 length equals 16 residues. Germline loops: CDR1 MNHNY, CDR2 SVGAGI (reference sequence). The DNA for the CDR3 is TGTGCCAGCAGCCCCGGGGGGGGCCCTACTAATGAAAAACTGTTTTTT. Translated: CASSPGGGPTNEKLFF.

This sequence joins TRBV25-1 and TRBJ1-1; no definite D call. CDR3 length: 11 amino acids. The V end was cut by 7 bases, the J end by 4 bases, with 7 bases between. Germline CDR1 MGHDK, CDR2 SYGVNS. The CDR3 DNA is TGTGCCAGCATTAAGCTCACTGAAGCTTTCTTT. Protein: CASIKLTEAFF.

The V call is TRBV19, the J call TRBJ2-7, with D uncertain. V lost 3 bases and J lost 2, with 8 bases in between. This CDR3 has 13 amino acids. The germline V gene encodes CDR1 LNHDA and CDR2 SQIVND (reference sequence). The CDR3 DNA follows: TGTGCCAGTAGTATCGCAGAAACCTACGAGCAGTACTTC. Amino acids: CASSIAETYEQYF.

The chain joins TRBV6-1 to TRBJ2-7; 10 nucleotides agree with TRBD2. The junction had 7 bases not matched to a gene; V was cut back by 2 bases and J by 0 bases. Looked up from germline, CDR1 is MNHNS and CDR2 is SASEGT. The CDR3 runs to 17 residues. The CDR3 coding sequence is TGTGCCAGCAGTGAAAGGAGATCTAGCGGGAGCTCCTACGAGCAGTACTTC. Translated, it gives CASSERRSSGSSYEQYF.

This chain uses TRBV19 with TRBJ2-1, with D perhaps matching TRBD1 (6 bases). This CDR3 contains 14 residues. Germline-derived CDR1 and CDR2 are LNHDA and SQIVND (reference sequence). V was clipped by 4 bases and J by 9 bases, with 16 bases between them. Here the CDR3 DNA reads TGTGCCAGTAGTAGGAACAGGGAGTATTCTGAGCAGTTCTTC. It yields the protein CASSRNREYSEQFF.

This clone was found a few times. V usage is TRBV30 and J usage is TRBJ2-2, with no clear D. Looked up from germline, CDR1 is GTSNPN and CDR2 is SVGIG (reference sequence). V gave up 8 bases and J gave up 2 bases, with 21 bases separating them. The CDR3 extends over 16 amino acids. The CDR3 loop reads CAGIIGAALNTGELFF. In DNA, the CDR3 is TGTGCCGGAATCATTGGAGCAGCACTAAACACCGGGGAGCTGTTTTTT. Full variable domain (missing parts from reference TRBV30 and TRBJ2-2): SQTIHQWPATLVQPVGSPLSLECTVEGTSNPNLYWYRQAAGRGLQLLFYSVGIGQISSEVPQNLSASRPQDRQFILSSKKLLLSDSGFYLCAGIIGAALNTGELFFGEGSRLTVL.

The chain carries TRBV5-1 and TRBJ1-2; 9 nucleotides agree with TRBD1. CDR1 and CDR2 from the germline V gene are SGHRS and YFSETQ. The CDR3 consists of 15 residues. V lost 4 bases and J lost 4; bases outside the gene matches: 8. CDR3 nucleotide sequence: TGCGCCAGCAGCGTTCCGGGACAGGGTGGCTATGGCTACACCTTC. It yields the protein CASSVPGQGGYGYTF.

The V and J genes are TRBV30 and TRBJ1-5; D is undetermined. Trimming took off 0 bases at V and 1 base at J, with 7 bases between the two ends. This CDR3 has 14 residues. Germline V gene lookup returns CDR1 GTSNPN and CDR2 SVGIG (reference sequence). The CDR3 nucleotides read TGTGCCTGGAGTGTACGGAGGAGCAATCAGCCCCAGCATTTT. Its protein is CAWSVRRSNQPQHF. The full variable domain, completed using reference TRBV30 and TRBJ1-5, is SQTIHQWPATLVQPVGSPLSLECTVEGTSNPNLYWYRQAAGRGLQLLFYSVGIGQISSEVPQNLSASRPQDRQFILSSKKLLLSDSGFYLCAWSVRRSNQPQHFGDGTRLSIL.

This clone was detected a few times. The CDR3 is CASSVGTDTDTQYF. The CDR3 DNA follows: TGTGCCAGCAGCGTGGGGACAGACACAGATACGCAGTATTTT. The chain uses TRBV7-9 and TRBJ2-3; 7 bases are shared with TRBD1. The germline CDR1 and CDR2 sequences are SEHNR and FQNEAQ (reference sequence). This CDR3 region has 14 residues. V lost 5 bases and J lost 2; bases outside the gene matches: 4.